A selection of T cell receptor beta chains follows, all from one sample in a study of response to subunit inactivated influenza vaccine. TCRdb reprocessed the RT-PCR reads with MiXCR, giving one entry per CDR3 protein. The sample holds roughly 500,000 distinct CDR3 sequences, more than 15% seen once. This specimen was CD4+ T cells sorted from PBMCs, taken 23 months after vaccination. The receptors here all came from a man aged 50 to 75 who received an inactivated influenza vaccine. CDR3s include the opening cysteine and the closing phenylalanine or tryptophan. D genes are given only for firm matches. Size is stated for part of the rows, as once, few or many counts, or as a class when the clone is expanded.

>TRBV12-3/TRBV12-4|NA|NA|TRBJ2-2
TGTGCCAGCACCATTCAGAGGTCCGGGGAGCTGTTTTTT
CASTIQRSGELFF
>TRBV7-3|TRBD1|few|TRBJ2-3
TGTGCCAGTGCGGACAGGGGGCCCACAGATACGCAGTATTTT
CASADRGPTDTQYF
>TRBV29-1|NA|few|TRBJ2-3
TGCAGCGTTGTCCAACAGTCATCGGGTACGCAGTATTTT
CSVVQQSSGTQYF
>TRBV18|NA|few|TRBJ2-1
TGTGCCAGCTCACCCTCTTTTAGCTCCTACAATGAGCAGTTCTTC
CASSPSFSSYNEQFF
>TRBV7-2|NA|NA|TRBJ2-7
TGTGCCAGCAGCCCCGGAAGGGGGGCGGTCGAGCAGTACTTC
CASSPGRGAVEQYF
>TRBV20-1|NA|NA|TRBJ1-1
TGCAGTGCTAGAGGGGGACCTAACACTGAAGCTTTCTTT
CSARGGPNTEAFF
>TRBV20-1|NA|few|TRBJ1-1
TGCAGTGCTAAACAATCGGGGTGGACTGAAGCTTTCTTT
CSAKQSGWTEAFF
>TRBV10-1|NA|few|TRBJ2-7
TGCGCCAGCAGTGATAAGGGCAGGGCCTACGAGCAGTACTTC
CASSDKGRAYEQYF
>TRBV20-1|TRBD2|few|TRBJ2-5
TGCAGTGCTAGGCGGCTAGCGGGGGTTGAGACCCAGTACTTC
CSARRLAGVETQYF
>TRBV25-1|TRBD1|few|TRBJ2-1
TGTGCCAGCAGTGAATATCGGGTGACAGGGGATGAGCAGTTCTTC
CASSEYRVTGDEQFF
>TRBV11-2|NA|NA|TRBJ2-3
TGTGCCAGCAGCCCCGGACTGCCAGATACGCAGTATTTT
CASSPGLPDTQYF
>TRBV10-3|TRBD1|NA|TRBJ2-5
TGTGCCATCAGTTCGCAGGGGGAAGAGACCCAGTACTTC
CAISSQGEETQYF
>TRBV5-1|TRBD1|few|TRBJ1-1
TGCGCCAGCAGCGAACGACAGGGTATGAACACTGAAGCTTTCTTT
CASSERQGMNTEAFF
>TRBV7-9|NA|NA|TRBJ1-1
TGTGCCAGCAGCTTAGTACGGGCGAACACTGAAGCTTTCTTT
CASSLVRANTEAFF
>TRBV5-6|TRBD1|many|TRBJ2-2
TGTGCCAGCAGGAAAGGGACAGGGCTCACCGGGGAGCTGTTTTTT
CASRKGTGLTGELFF